Sequencing of this TCR beta chain was carried out in a study of long-term antiretroviral therapy in people with HIV. Survey level was the resolution at which the v3.0 immunoSEQ assay ran. Per sample, sequencing targeted about 40,000-50,000 T-cell genomes. Assay: immunoSEQ multiplex PCR; the TCRdb copy retains only in-frame clones and omits some. The repertoire includes under 30,000 clones, 60% to 80% of them detected once, and around 10% sits in the top ten. The V gene lost 3 bases and the J gene lost 6 bases, with 12 bases spanning the gap. Germline loops: CDR1 LNHDA, CDR2 SQIVND (reference sequence). The CDR3 loop spans 13 amino acids.

This receptor was identified in a man aged 25-40 years with HIV. The chain links TRBV19 to TRBJ2-7; D possibly corresponds to TRBD1 (5 bases). The source was unsorted PBMCs, collected 2.1 years after starting antiretroviral therapy. Written as DNA, the CDR3 is TGTGCCAGTAGTATCCAGGGCCAACGCGAGCAGTACTTC. Translating gives CASSIQGQREQYF. Looking up the rest from reference TRBV19 and TRBJ2-7 gives the full variable domain: DGGITQSPKYLFRKEGQNVTLSCEQNLNHDAMYWYRQDPGQGLRLIYYSQIVNDFQKGDIAEGYSVSREKKESFPLTVTSAQKNPTAFYLCASSIQGQREQYFGPGTRLTVT.